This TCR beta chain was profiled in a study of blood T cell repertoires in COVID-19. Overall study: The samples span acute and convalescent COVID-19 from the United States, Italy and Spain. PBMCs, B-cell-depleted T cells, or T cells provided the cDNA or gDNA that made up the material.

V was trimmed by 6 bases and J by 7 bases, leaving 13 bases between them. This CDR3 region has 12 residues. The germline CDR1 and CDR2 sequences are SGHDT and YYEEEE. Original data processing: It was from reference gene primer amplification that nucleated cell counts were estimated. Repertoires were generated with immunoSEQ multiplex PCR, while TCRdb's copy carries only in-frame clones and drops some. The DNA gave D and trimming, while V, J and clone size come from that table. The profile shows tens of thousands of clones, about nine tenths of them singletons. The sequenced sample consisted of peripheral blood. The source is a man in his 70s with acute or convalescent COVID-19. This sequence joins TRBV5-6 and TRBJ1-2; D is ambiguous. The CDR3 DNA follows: TGTGCCAGCAATATGGGGAGAGGTGGCTACACCTTC. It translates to CASNMGRGGYTF.